This T cell receptor (beta chain) stems from a study of cytomegalovirus exposure and HLA in healthy donors. At the level of the study: Out of 150 million to 200 million T cells, an earlier analysis found fewer than 140 million unique TCR beta sequences in total. Study results and limitations: An analysis done earlier found most TCR beta V segments productive about 87% or about 30% of the time. A later analysis linked a missense DCLRE1C variant to TCR beta V- and J-gene trimming.

The PCR was carried out with 60 Vbeta primers and 13 Jbeta primers. Libraries were prepared by immunoSEQ multiplex PCR; TCRdb keeps only in-frame clonotypes and omits some of them. Among 99,000 or so clones listed, around 75% were seen once. Nominal health characterized the donors when sampled, though unrecorded immune exposures were likely. For this clone: The antigen is unknown.

Trimming cost V 7 bases and J 7 bases; bases outside gene matches: 13. Germline V CDR1 and CDR2: SQVTM, ANQGSEA. The CDR3 sequence is 14 residues long. Material for sequencing was PBMCs. The sequence was collected from a man aged 25 to 40 in good health and CMV-seronegative. The chain combines TRBV29-1 with TRBJ2-1; 7 bases fit TRBD2. CDR3 loop: CSAWREGKQNEQFF. CDR3 sequence (DNA): TGCAGCGCGTGGAGGGAGGGTAAGCAGAATGAGCAGTTCTTC.